These 24 T cell receptor beta chains came from one sample sequenced in a study of identical twins. From the 5' RACE reads, TCRdb called clonotypes with MiXCR, one entry per CDR3 protein. The data show 230,000 or so distinct CDR3 sequences, about 8% seen once. The same specimen was also included in a second study, on yellow fever vaccine responses in identical twins.

The material sequenced was CD8+ T cells sorted from blood. The receptors here all came from a woman aged 18-29 years in good health.

This clonotype was counted ten times or more. This chain connects TRBV29-1 to TRBJ2-3, with no clear D. The ends were cut back, 3 bases at V and 3 bases at J, with 16 bases in the middle. This CDR3 contains 15 residues. The germline CDR1 and CDR2 sequences are SQVTM and ANQGSEA. As DNA, the CDR3 is TGCAGCGTTGATTTCGGCCTAGTTCAGACAGATACGCAGTATTTT. It is translated as CSVDFGLVQTDTQYF.

The table lists this clonotype with a few counts. This chain connects TRBV18 to TRBJ1-1; D possibly corresponds to TRBD1 (5 bases). CDR1 and CDR2 from the germline V gene are KGHSH and LQKENI. V lost 3 bases, J lost 1 base, and 27 bases lay in between. The CDR3 has 20 amino acids. The CDR3 sequence is CASSPYKAEVQALRNTEAFF. CDR3 coding DNA: TGTGCCAGCTCACCTTACAAGGCCGAGGTACAGGCTCTAAGGAACACTGAAGCTTTCTTT. Supplemented by reference TRBV18 and TRBJ1-1, the full variable domain reads NAGVMQNPRHLVRRRGQEARLRCSPMKGHSHVYWYRQLPEEGLKFMVYLQKENIIDESGMPKERFSAEFPKEGPSILRIQQVVRGDSAAYFCASSPYKAEVQALRNTEAFFGQGTRLTVV.

The V and J genes are TRBV20-1 and TRBJ2-1; TRBD2 matches at 13 bases. The ends lost 6 bases at V and 9 bases at J; junction bases unmatched: 5. This CDR3 has 13 amino acids. Germline lookup yields CDR1 DFQATT and CDR2 SNEGSKA (reference sequence). This CDR3 reads CSALRTSGGEQFF. CDR3 DNA: TGCAGTGCCCTCAGGACTAGCGGGGGTGAGCAGTTCTTC.

The chain is built from TRBV6-2 or TRBV6-3 and TRBJ2-7; TRBD2 matches at 14 bases. The CDR3 is 19 amino acids. J lost 1 base, V lost 0 bases, and 8 bases had no gene match. Germline V gene lookup returns CDR1 MNHEY and CDR2 SVGEGT. The CDR3 reads CASSYSMGLAGVASYEQYF. As DNA, the CDR3 is TGTGCCAGCAGTTACTCGATGGGACTAGCGGGAGTGGCTTCCTACGAGCAGTACTTC.

This clonotype was counted at least ten times. The V gene is TRBV28, the J gene TRBJ2-3; D possibly uses TRBD1 or TRBD2 (10 bases each). The V end was cut by 5 bases, the J end by 1 base, with 31 bases between. The length of the CDR3 is 21 residues. In germline, CDR1 is MDHEN, CDR2 SYDVKM. The DNA for the CDR3 is TGTGCCAGCAGTCCTGGACAGGGGGGAACTAGCGGGGCCGCCGGCACAGATACGCAGTATTTT. It codes for CASSPGQGGTSGAAGTDTQYF. Full variable domain (outside the CDR3, taken from reference TRBV28 and TRBJ2-3): DVKVTQSSRYLVKRTGEKVFLECVQDMDHENMFWYRQDPGLGLRLIYFSYDVKMKEKGDIPEGYSVSREKKERFSLILESASTNQTSMYLCASSPGQGGTSGAAGTDTQYFGPGTRLTVL.

This clonotype was counted at least ten times. V gene TRBV12-3 or TRBV12-4 combines with J gene TRBJ2-5, with D tentatively TRBD1 (6 bases). The CDR3 runs 16 residues. Trimming left V 5 bases short and J 2 bases short, with 18 bases between. The CDR3 sequence: CASSPLDRGTQETQYF. The CDR3 coding sequence is TGTGCCAGCAGTCCCCTCGACAGAGGGACACAAGAGACCCAGTACTTC.

The table lists this clonotype with a few counts. The chain is built from TRBV6-2 or TRBV6-3 and TRBJ2-2; D gene uncertain. V lost 6 bases and J lost 5, with 16 bases in between. Germline lookup yields CDR1 MNHEY and CDR2 SVGEGT. The CDR3 runs 15 residues. The CDR3 DNA is TGTGCCAGCAGCCCCGCCGGTCCCGCGACCGGGGAGCTGTTTTTT. Its translation is CASSPAGPATGELFF.

This clonotype came up a few times. This chain connects TRBV25-1 to TRBJ2-4; D uncertain. Deletions cut 2 bases from V and 6 bases from J, with 2 bases between. Germline V lookup: CDR1 MGHDK, CDR2 SYGVNS. The CDR3 loop spans 11 amino acids. The CDR3 DNA sequence: TGTGCCAGCAGTGAAGGAAACATTCAGTACTTC. This codes for CASSEGNIQYF.

The chain joins TRBV4-1 to TRBJ2-3, with 7 bases aligning to TRBD1. The CDR3 consists of 16 residues. CDR1 is MGHRA, CDR2 YSYEKL, per germline. The ends lost 5 bases at V and 1 base at J; junction bases unmatched: 9. The CDR3 sequence: CASSSKTGTRTDTQYF. The CDR3 DNA sequence: TGCGCCAGCAGCTCGAAGACAGGGACACGCACAGATACGCAGTATTTT.

Only a few counts were recorded for this clonotype. CDR3: CASSYVVGMAGELFF. CDR3 sequence (DNA): TGTGCCAGCAGTTACGTGGTGGGGATGGCCGGGGAGCTGTTTTTT. The V and J genes are TRBV6-2 or TRBV6-3 and TRBJ2-2; D ambiguous. V was cut by 2 bases and J by 6 bases, with 13 bases left in between. In germline, CDR1 is MNHEY, CDR2 SVGEGT. The CDR3 contains 15 residues.

This clonotype was recorded a few times. The V gene is TRBV6-2 or TRBV6-3, the J gene TRBJ2-1; 8 positions agree with TRBD2. The CDR3 loop spans 15 amino acids. The germline CDR1 and CDR2 sequences are MNHEY and SVGEGT. V dropped 5 bases and J dropped 4; count of bases not matched to a gene: 7. CDR3 nucleotide sequence: TGTGCCAGCAGTCTACGGACTAGCCTATACAATGAGCAGTTCTTC. Amino acid sequence: CASSLRTSLYNEQFF.

This clonotype was detected many times. This chain joins TRBV6-5 and TRBJ1-4, with D possibly TRBD1 on 5 matching bases. Trimming removed 2 bases at V and 10 bases at J, with 17 bases between. The CDR3 is 15 amino acids. Germline V gene sequence: CDR1 MNHEY, CDR2 SVGAGI. CDR3 DNA: TGTGCCAGCAGTTACGGAGGGGAGTTTCTGGGAAAACTGTTTTTT. It yields the protein CASSYGGEFLGKLFF.

This clonotype appeared many times. The rearrangement uses TRBV2 and TRBJ2-1; a weak D match, TRBD1 (5 bases). V lost 8 bases and J 2 bases, leaving 13 bases between the germline ends. Per the germline V gene, CDR1 is SNHLY and CDR2 is FYNNEI. This CDR3 comprises 14 residues. The CDR3 loop reads CASYMGRAYNEQFF. The CDR3 nucleotides read TGTGCCAGCTATATGGGCAGGGCCTACAATGAGCAGTTCTTC.

This clonotype has ten or more counts. The rearrangement joins TRBV9 to TRBJ1-2, with a weak D call TRBD1 (5 bases). CDR1 is SGDLS and CDR2 is YYNGEE in the germline V gene. Trimming removed 3 bases at V and 8 bases at J, with 20 bases between. CDR3 length: 15 amino acids. The CDR3 reads CASSAGGSPGFGYTF. CDR3 bases: TGTGCCAGCAGCGCGGGGGGGAGCCCAGGATTCGGCTACACCTTC.

The chain uses TRBV10-2 and TRBJ2-7, with D perhaps matching TRBD2 (5 bases). V lost 4 bases and J lost 2, with 9 bases in between. The CDR3 consists of 13 residues. The germline CDR1 and CDR2 sequences are WSHSY and SAAADI. CDR3 sequence (DNA): TGCGCCAGCAGTGGTGACGGGACCTACGAGCAGTACTTC. It is translated as CASSGDGTYEQYF.

The chain carries TRBV11-2 and TRBJ1-2; a weak D match, TRBD1 (6 bases). Germline assignment: CDR1 SGHAT and CDR2 FQNNGV. The CDR3 consists of 13 residues. Trimming removed 5 bases from V and 7 bases from J, with 14 bases in between. The CDR3 DNA sequence: TGTGCCAGCAGCGCCGGGACATCTGGTGGCTACACCTTC. This sequence encodes CASSAGTSGGYTF. The full variable domain, rest sourced from reference TRBV11-2 and TRBJ1-2, is EAGVAQSPRYKIIEKRQSVAFWCNPISGHATLYWYQQILGQGPKLLIQFQNNGVVDDSQLPKDRFSAERLKGVDSTLKIQPAKLEDSAVYLCASSAGTSGGYTFGSGTRLTVV.

Only a few counts were recorded for this clonotype. This sequence joins TRBV3-1 and TRBJ1-4; D gene uncertain. The CDR3 has 15 residues. Trimming pared 0 bases from V and 2 bases from J, leaving 7 bases between. The V gene's germline CDR1 is LGHDT and CDR2 YNNKEL (reference sequence). The CDR3 protein is CASSQDPGTNEKLFF. CDR3 nucleotide sequence: TGTGCCAGCAGCCAAGATCCGGGGACTAATGAAAAACTGTTTTTT.

This clonotype appeared a few times. The chain joins TRBV27 to TRBJ2-7, with TRBD2 identical over 7 bases. Germline CDR1 is MNHEY and CDR2 is SMNVEV (reference sequence). The CDR3 has 14 residues. Losses at the gene ends were 8 bases for V and 3 bases for J; bases not matched to a gene: 10. This CDR3 reads CASRLGGNYYEQYF. The CDR3 nucleotides read TGTGCCAGCCGCTTGGGGGGGAATTACTACGAGCAGTACTTC.

This chain links TRBV5-1 with TRBJ1-1; D ambiguous. Germline values: CDR1 SGHRS, CDR2 YFSETQ. CDR3 length: 13 residues. Trimming left V 3 bases short and J 3 bases short, with 9 bases between. CDR3: CASSSEVYTEAFF. The CDR3 DNA reads as TGCGCCAGCAGCTCAGAGGTTTACACTGAAGCTTTCTTT. Full variable domain (rest looked up from reference TRBV5-1 and TRBJ1-1): KAGVTQTPRYLIKTRGQQVTLSCSPISGHRSVSWYQQTPGQGLQFLFEYFSETQRNKGNFPGRFSGRQFSNSRSEMNVSTLELGDSALYLCASSSEVYTEAFFGQGTRLTVV.

The V call is TRBV2, the J call TRBJ1-5, with 9 bases matching TRBD1. The CDR3 has 15 amino acids. CDR1 is SNHLY, CDR2 FYNNEI, per germline. J gave up 5 bases and V 0 bases, and 2 bases lay outside the gene matches. The CDR3 loop is CASSEAGTGHQPQHF. Here the CDR3 DNA reads TGTGCCAGCAGTGAAGCGGGGACAGGGCATCAGCCCCAGCATTTT.

The rearrangement links TRBV4-3 to TRBJ2-5; 9 bases fit TRBD1. The CDR3 has 15 residues. The germline V gene encodes CDR1 LGHNA and CDR2 YSLEER. Unmatched junction bases numbered 4, after V lost 0 bases and J lost 5 bases. The CDR3 region has the DNA TGCGCCAGCAGCCAAGATTGGACAGGGGATGAGACCCAGTACTTC. This gives the protein CASSQDWTGDETQYF.

This clonotype was recorded many times. The chain combines TRBV27 with TRBJ2-1; D is unresolved. CDR3 length equals 13 residues. Germline V gene sequence: CDR1 MNHEY, CDR2 SMNVEV (reference sequence). The V gene lost 6 bases and the J gene lost 6 bases, with 12 bases spanning the gap. This CDR3 is CASSDTALNEQFF. The CDR3 nucleotides are TGTGCCAGCAGCGATACAGCCCTCAATGAGCAGTTCTTC.

The genes are TRBV9 and TRBJ1-4; D unresolved. Per the germline V gene, CDR1 is SGDLS and CDR2 is YYNGEE. V was pared by 3 bases and J by 5 bases, with 14 bases between. The CDR3 is 15 residues long. The chain's CDR3 is CASSASAAGNEKLFF. CDR3 in DNA: TGTGCCAGCAGCGCTTCGGCAGCGGGAAATGAAAAACTGTTTTTT. Combining the CDR3 with reference TRBV9 and TRBJ1-4 gives the whole variable domain DSGVTQTPKHLITATGQRVTLRCSPRSGDLSVYWYQQSLDQGLQFLIQYYNGEERAKGNILERFSAQQFPDLHSELNLSSLELGDSALYFCASSASAAGNEKLFFGSGTQLSVL.

This clonotype was observed a few times. The CDR3 is CASSQDRDHGLETQYF. CDR3 DNA: TGCGCCAGCAGCCAAGATAGGGACCATGGGTTAGAGACCCAGTACTTC. This chain joins TRBV4-1 and TRBJ2-5; D may correspond to TRBD1 or TRBD2 (5 bases each). The CDR3 spans 16 residues. Germline-derived CDR1 and CDR2 are MGHRA and YSYEKL. Trimming removed 0 bases from V and 4 bases from J, with 15 bases in between.